The 7 T cell receptor beta chains below come from one sample, sequenced in a study of spatial heterogeneity in lung cancer. A single record per CDR3 protein comes from TCRdb applying MiXCR to the 5' RACE reads. The data contain 95,000 to 130,000 distinct CDR3 sequences, 9.5% to 15% of them seen just once; the ten biggest clones take up 16%. Specified time point: blood at routine non-recurrence follow-up after resection. Material for sequencing was whole RNA from tumor, nontumor lung or frozen PBMC, left unsorted. The material sequenced was PBMCs, taken at follow-up. The source of these receptors is a male donor with early-stage non-small cell lung cancer.

This clonotype was found many times. The J gene is TRBJ1-1, the V gene TRBV10-3, with D perhaps matching TRBD1 (6 bases). This CDR3 comprises 12 residues. CDR1 ENHRY and CDR2 SYGVKD come from the germline V gene. Trimming pared 6 bases from V and 1 base from J, leaving 6 bases between. The CDR3 nucleotides read TGTGCCATCAGGGACAGGAACACTGAAGCTTTCTTT. This translates into CAIRDRNTEAFF.

The chain joins TRBV20-1 to TRBJ2-3; D is unclear. CDR1 is DFQATT and CDR2 is SNEGSKA in the germline V gene (reference sequence). V lost 1 base and J lost 1, with 12 bases in between. CDR3 length: 15 amino acids. The CDR3 loop is CSARGAAGRTDTQYF. The CDR3 DNA follows: TGCAGTGCTAGAGGTGCCGCAGGACGCACAGATACGCAGTATTTT.

This clonotype was seen many times. The chain recombines TRBV30 with TRBJ2-3; D is undetermined. V lost 2 bases and J lost 0, with 15 bases in between. From germline, CDR1 is GTSNPN and CDR2 SVGIG (reference sequence). The CDR3 spans 16 residues. CDR3 residues: CAWSIIGRTSTDTQYF. The DNA of the CDR3 is TGTGCCTGGAGTATCATCGGCAGAACTAGCACAGATACGCAGTATTTT.

In its sample, this clonotype was seen many times. The J gene is TRBJ2-2, the V gene TRBV29-1; TRBD1 matches at 10 bases. The CDR3 loop spans 15 amino acids. The V gene end was trimmed by 7 bases and the J gene end by 7 bases; junction bases not matched to a gene: 12. CDR1 is SQVTM, CDR2 ANQGSEA, per germline. CDR3 nucleotides: TGCAGCGCTTCGACAGGGGGCTTCGAGGGCGGGGAGCTGTTTTTT. It yields the protein CSASTGGFEGGELFF.

This clonotype was counted at least ten times. The chain carries TRBV24-1 and TRBJ2-2, with D tentatively TRBD1 (6 bases). Trimming stripped 1 base from V and 2 bases from J, with 10 bases between. The CDR3 extends over 16 amino acids. CDR1 and CDR2 from the germline V gene are KGHDR and SFDVKD. The CDR3 loop reads CATSDFGGLNTGELFF. The CDR3 DNA is TGTGCCACCAGTGATTTTGGGGGCCTAAACACCGGGGAGCTGTTTTTT.

A few counts support this clonotype. The chain has TRBV20-1 and TRBJ2-1; 7 bases agree with TRBD1. V gave up 3 bases and J gave up 2 bases; unmatched junction bases: 4. This CDR3 is 14 amino acids long. The germline CDR1 and CDR2 sequences are DFQATT and SNEGSKA (reference sequence). CDR3 loop: CSASGTGAYNEQFF. CDR3 bases: TGCAGTGCTAGTGGCACAGGGGCCTACAATGAGCAGTTCTTC.

This clonotype was seen a handful of times. The chain is built from TRBV10-3 and TRBJ1-6; D not certain. CDR3 length equals 15 residues. Germline CDR1 reads ENHRY; CDR2 reads SYGVKD. V was clipped by 10 bases and J by 0 bases, with 13 bases between them. For the CDR3, the DNA is TGTGCCACCACCGAGGAGAGCTCCTATAATTCACCCCTCCACTTT. It is translated as CATTEESSYNSPLHF.